This TCR beta chain emerged from a study of graft-versus-host responses after intestinal transplantation. V dropped 5 bases and J dropped 5 bases, with 14 bases sitting between them. Germline CDR1 and CDR2: SEHNR and FQNEAQ (reference sequence). This CDR3 is 14 amino acids long. Researchers placed approximately 200,000 CFSE-labeled responder cells in culture with approximately 200,000 irradiated, violet-dye-labeled stimulator cells. Only in-frame clones appear in the TCRdb table, and some are missing; sequencing was by immunoSEQ multiplex PCR. The sample holds 10,000 to 15,000 clones, more than 30% seen once.

The receptor comes from a human patient who received an intestinal transplant. The chain employs TRBV7-9 and TRBJ2-3, with D tentatively TRBD2 (6 bases). Sample: alloreactive CD8+ T cells from a mixed lymphocyte reaction culture, taken before intestinal transplant. Documented subset: CFSE-low proliferating T cells sorted from approximately 6-day pre-transplant mixed lymphocyte reaction (GvH or HvG direction). For the CDR3, the DNA is TGTGCCAGCAGCCAAGGACGGGAGAGAGATACGCAGTATTTT. Protein: CASSQGRERDTQYF.